This TCR beta chain was retrieved from a study of blood T cell repertoires in COVID-19. Study-level background: The samples span acute and convalescent COVID-19 from the United States, Italy and Spain. T cells, B-cell-depleted T cells, or PBMCs provided the cDNA or gDNA that served as material.

Seattle patients were enrolled during active infection and followed longitudinally. Trimming took off 4 bases at V and 8 bases at J, with 23 bases between the two ends. Germline CDR1 reads SQVTM; CDR2 reads ANQGSEA. This CDR3 has 15 amino acids. In the source study's methods: Estimated nucleated cell counts came from reference gene primer amplification. Generated by immunoSEQ multiplex PCR, the TCRdb table keeps only in-frame clones and is missing some. Clone size and the V and J calls come from that table; the DNA yielded D and trimming. Of 260,000 or so clones in the sample, roughly 79% are singletons; the top ten hold approximately 7.5%.

The rearrangement links TRBV29-1 to TRBJ1-2; D gene uncertain. Material for sequencing was peripheral blood. The sequence came from a woman older than 75 with COVID-19, enrolled during active disease. This CDR3 reads CSVGSRWVGDGGYTF. Written as DNA, the CDR3 is TGCAGCGTTGGATCCCGATGGGTGGGCGATGGCGGCTACACCTTC.